This entry lists 5 T cell receptor beta chains sequenced from one sample in a study of T cell responses to AZD1222 COVID-19 vaccine. Data came from immunoSEQ multiplex PCR; TCRdb stores just in-frame clones and leaves some out. The sample consists of about 140,000 clones, 92% of them appearing once. The material sequenced was peripheral blood, taken on day 0 of AZD1222 vaccination. These receptors originate from an adult in good health.

This clone was counted a single time. V is TRBV3-1 (or the pseudogene TRBV3-2) and J is TRBJ2-1; 7 nucleotides line up with TRBD2. This CDR3 is built from 19 residues. CDR1 is LGHDT, CDR2 YNNKEL, per germline (reference sequence). Germline trimming cut 0 bases from V and 0 bases from J; bases unmatched to any gene: 11. The CDR3 region has the DNA TGTGCCAGCAGCCAAGATGGTGGGCTAGCGGATTCCTCCTACAATGAGCAGTTCTTC. Residues: CASSQDGGLADSSYNEQFF.

The sample holds one count of this clone. V usage is TRBV7-3 and J usage is TRBJ1-2, with D unresolved. CDR3 size: 16 residues. Germline V gives CDR1 SGHTA, CDR2 FQGTGA. The V gene lost 5 bases and the J gene lost 6 bases, with 22 bases spanning the gap. The DNA of the CDR3 is TGTGCCAGCAGCGACCGACCCTACCCGGAAATGGATGGCTACACCTTC. Protein product: CASSDRPYPEMDGYTF.

The chain is built from TRBV29-1 and TRBJ2-1, with D perhaps matching TRBD2 (5 bases). Looked up from germline, CDR1 is SQVTM and CDR2 is ANQGSEA. This CDR3 contains 15 residues. Trimming pared 0 bases from V and 8 bases from J, leaving 17 bases between. CDR3 DNA: TGCAGCGTTGAAGAGCTGAGGACTCCGAACTATGAGCAGTTCTTC. This codes for CSVEELRTPNYEQFF.

As to this clone: The same CDR3 can be traced to other DNA sequences in this sample. This chain joins TRBV15 and TRBJ1-6; 10 bases map to TRBD1. Germline V gene lookup returns CDR1 LNHNV and CDR2 YYDKDF (reference sequence). The CDR3 sequence is 14 residues long. V dropped 3 bases and J dropped 7; count of bases not matched to a gene: 0. The CDR3: CATSRDRGNSPLHF. The CDR3, as DNA: TGTGCCACCAGCAGGGACAGGGGGAATTCACCCCTCCACTTT. The full variable domain, completed using reference TRBV15 and TRBJ1-6, is DAMVIQNPRYQVTQFGKPVTLSCSQTLNHNVMYWYQQKSSQAPKLLFHYYDKDFNNEADTPDNFQSRRPNTSFCFLDIRSPGLGDTAMYLCATSRDRGNSPLHFGNGTRLTVT.

This clone appeared a single time. The chain couples TRBV20-1 to TRBJ2-3, with D tentatively TRBD2 (6 bases). The CDR3 covers 16 residues. CDR1 DFQATT and CDR2 SNEGSKA come from the germline V gene (reference sequence). V was shortened by 3 bases and J by 4 bases, with 20 bases between the two germline ends. Here the CDR3 reads CSASGGAGTVADTQYF. The CDR3 coding sequence is TGCAGTGCTAGTGGCGGGGCAGGGACTGTCGCAGATACGCAGTATTTT.